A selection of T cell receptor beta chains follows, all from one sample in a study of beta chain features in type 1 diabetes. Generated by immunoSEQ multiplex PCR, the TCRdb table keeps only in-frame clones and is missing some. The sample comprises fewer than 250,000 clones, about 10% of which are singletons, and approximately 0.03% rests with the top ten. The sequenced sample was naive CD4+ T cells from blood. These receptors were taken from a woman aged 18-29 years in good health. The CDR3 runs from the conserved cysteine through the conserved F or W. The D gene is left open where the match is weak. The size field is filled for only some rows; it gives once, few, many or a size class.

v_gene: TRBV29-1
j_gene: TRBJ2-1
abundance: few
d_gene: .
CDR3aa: CSVDRPPSYNEQFF
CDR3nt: TGCAGCGTTGACAGGCCCCCCTCCTACAATGAGCAGTTCTTC

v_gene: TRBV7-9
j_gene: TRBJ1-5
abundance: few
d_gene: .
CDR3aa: CASSSGRAGAGQPQHF
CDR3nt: TGTGCCAGCAGCTCCGGAAGAGCGGGAGCCGGGCAGCCCCAGCATTTT

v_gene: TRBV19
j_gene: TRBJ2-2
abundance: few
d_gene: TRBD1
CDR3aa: CASSRYRGYTGELFF
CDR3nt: TGTGCCAGTAGCAGGTACAGGGGATACACCGGGGAGCTGTTTTTT

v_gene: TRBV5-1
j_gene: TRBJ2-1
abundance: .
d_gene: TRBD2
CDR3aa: CASSFGLDHEQFF
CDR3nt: TGCGCCAGCAGCTTCGGACTAGACCATGAGCAGTTCTTC

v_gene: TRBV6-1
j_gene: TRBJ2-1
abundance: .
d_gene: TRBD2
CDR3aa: CAVSSGSYNEQFF
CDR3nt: TGTGCCGTTTCTAGCGGCTCCTACAATGAGCAGTTCTTC

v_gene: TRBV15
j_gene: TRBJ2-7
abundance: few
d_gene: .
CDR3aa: CATSRDGQGGFWYF
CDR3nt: TGTGCCACCAGCAGAGATGGGCAGGGAGGTTTTTGGTACTTC

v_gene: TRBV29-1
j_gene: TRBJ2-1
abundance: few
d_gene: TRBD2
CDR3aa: CSVGRRLAENNEQFF
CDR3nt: TGCAGCGTTGGTAGGAGACTAGCGGAGAACAATGAGCAGTTCTTC

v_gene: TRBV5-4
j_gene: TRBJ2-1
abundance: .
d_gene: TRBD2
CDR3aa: CASSLASSGSPEQFF
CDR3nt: TGTGCCAGCAGCTTGGCGTCTAGCGGGAGTCCTGAGCAGTTCTTC

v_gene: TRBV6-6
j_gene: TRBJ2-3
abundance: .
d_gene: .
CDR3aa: CASRPSGDRTDTQYF
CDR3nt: TGTGCCAGCAGACCATCAGGGGACCGCACAGATACGCAGTATTTT

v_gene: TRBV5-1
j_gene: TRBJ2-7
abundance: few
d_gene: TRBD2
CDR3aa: CASSILAEPSYEQYF
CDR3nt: TGCGCCAGCAGCATACTAGCGGAGCCCTCCTACGAGCAGTACTTC

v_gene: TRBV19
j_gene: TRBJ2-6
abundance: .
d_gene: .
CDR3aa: CATQPDSGANVLTF
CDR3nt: TGTGCCACACAACCCGACTCTGGGGCCAACGTCCTGACTTTC

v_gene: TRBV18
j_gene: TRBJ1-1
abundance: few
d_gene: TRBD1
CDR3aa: CASSQRGRDTEAFF
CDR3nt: TGTGCCAGCTCACAGAGGGGGCGCGACACTGAAGCTTTCTTT

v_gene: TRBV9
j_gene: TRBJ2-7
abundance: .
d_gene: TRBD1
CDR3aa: CASSPRDRVYEQYF
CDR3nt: TGTGCCAGCAGCCCGAGGGACAGGGTCTACGAGCAGTACTTC

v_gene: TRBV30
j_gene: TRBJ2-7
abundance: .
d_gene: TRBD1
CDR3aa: CAWSVLGRRGQAYEQYF
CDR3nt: TGTGCCTGGAGTGTACTAGGCAGAAGGGGGCAAGCCTACGAGCAGTACTTC

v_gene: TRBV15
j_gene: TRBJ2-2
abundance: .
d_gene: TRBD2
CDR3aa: CATSRISSGRAPGELFF
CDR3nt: TGTGCCACCAGCAGGATTTCAAGCGGGAGGGCCCCCGGGGAGCTGTTTTTT

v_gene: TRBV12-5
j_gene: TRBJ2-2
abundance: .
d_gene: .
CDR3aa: CASGLGSDTGELFF
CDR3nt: TGTGCTAGTGGTTTGGGTAGTGACACCGGGGAGCTGTTTTTT

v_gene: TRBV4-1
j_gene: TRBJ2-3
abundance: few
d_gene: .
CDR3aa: CASSLTEASTDTQYF
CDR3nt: TGCGCCAGCAGTCTGACAGAAGCTAGCACAGATACGCAGTATTTT

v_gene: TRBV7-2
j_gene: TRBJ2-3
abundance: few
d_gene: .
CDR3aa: CASSSRADTQYF
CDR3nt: TGTGCCAGCAGCTCCAGGGCAGATACGCAGTATTTT

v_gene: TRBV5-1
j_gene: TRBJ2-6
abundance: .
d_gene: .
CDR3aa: CASSFSPGAANVLTF
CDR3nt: TGCGCCAGCAGCTTCTCCCCCGGTGCGGCCAACGTCCTGACTTTC

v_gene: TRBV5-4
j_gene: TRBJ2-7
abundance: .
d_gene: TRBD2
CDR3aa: CASSSRTSGSYEQYF
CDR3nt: TGTGCCAGCAGCTCCCGAACTAGCGGGAGCTACGAGCAGTACTTC

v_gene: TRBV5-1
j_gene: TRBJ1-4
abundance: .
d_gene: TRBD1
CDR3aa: CASSSTGTRGEKLFF
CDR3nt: TGCGCCAGCAGCTCGACAGGGACGCGGGGAGAAAAACTGTTTTTT

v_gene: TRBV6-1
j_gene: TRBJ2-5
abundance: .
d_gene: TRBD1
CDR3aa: CASSWTGLPQETQYF
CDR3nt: TGTGCCAGCAGTTGGACAGGCCTCCCCCAAGAGACCCAGTACTTC